Below, 12 T cell receptor beta chains from the same sample are listed, as sequenced in a study of blood T cell repertoires in COVID-19. Clones were sequenced by immunoSEQ multiplex PCR, and TCRdb holds only the in-frame ones, with some missing. The sample consists of around 150,000 clones, about 85% of them appearing once. Material: PBMCs or T cells enriched from blood (not recorded which). The receptors were sampled from a woman aged 40 to 50 who had recovered from COVID-19.

The rearrangement links TRBV5-1 to TRBJ2-7; 8 nucleotides align to TRBD1. Germline V gene data show CDR1 as SGHRS and CDR2 as YFSETQ. After removal of 4 bases from V and 2 bases from J, the junction contained 5 bases not matched to a gene. The CDR3 loop spans 14 amino acids. DNA of the CDR3: TGCGCCAGCAGCGAGGACAGGGCCACCTACGAGCAGTACTTC. It is translated as CASSEDRATYEQYF. Variable domain in full (rest from reference TRBV5-1 and TRBJ2-7): KAGVTQTPRYLIKTRGQQVTLSCSPISGHRSVSWYQQTPGQGLQFLFEYFSETQRNKGNFPGRFSGRQFSNSRSEMNVSTLELGDSALYLCASSEDRATYEQYFGPGTRLTVT.

The rearrangement uses TRBV21-1 and TRBJ1-5; TRBD1 is the table's D call and was not checked against the DNA. TRBV21-1 is tagged as a pseudogene. This CDR3 is built from 17 residues. CDR3 sequence (DNA): TGTGCCAGCAGCAGAATCATACGGGACAGGGGGCCTCAGCCCCAGCATTTT. Translating gives CASSRIIRDRGPQPQHF.

The chain couples TRBV29-1 to TRBJ1-1; tentatively, D is TRBD1 (5 bases). With 3 bases removed from V and 1 base from J, the gap between germline ends came to 9 bases. Germline CDR1 SQVTM, CDR2 ANQGSEA. The CDR3 is 13 amino acids. Here the CDR3 DNA reads TGCAGCGTTGAGGTCAGGGCGAACACTGAAGCTTTCTTT. It is translated as CSVEVRANTEAFF.

This sequence joins TRBV15 and TRBJ1-4; TRBD1 matches 9 bases. Germline lookup yields CDR1 LNHNV and CDR2 YYDKDF (reference sequence). Trimming at V came to 6 bases and at J to 0 bases, leaving 5 bases not matched to a gene. The CDR3 is made up of 16 amino acids. CDR3 bases: TGTGCCACCAGTCCCCGACAGGGGGCAACTAATGAAAAACTGTTTTTT. This gives the protein CATSPRQGATNEKLFF.

The rearrangement uses TRBV4-1 and TRBJ2-1; D might be TRBD2 (6 bases). Germline assignment: CDR1 MGHRA and CDR2 YSYEKL. There are 16 residues in the CDR3. Trimming left V 2 bases short and J 2 bases short, with 13 bases between. The CDR3 nucleotides read TGCGCCAGCAGCCAATCGGAGACGGGAGCCTACAATGAGCAGTTCTTC. It codes for CASSQSETGAYNEQFF.

This sequence joins TRBV2 and TRBJ1-5; 7 nucleotides agree with TRBD1. CDR3 size: 13 residues. The V segment lost 6 bases and the J segment 5 bases; nucleotides outside the gene matches: 4. Germline values: CDR1 SNHLY, CDR2 FYNNEI. CDR3: CASRATGDQPQHF. CDR3 coding DNA: TGTGCCAGCAGAGCTACAGGGGATCAGCCCCAGCATTTT.

This chain connects TRBV2 to TRBJ2-1; 9 bases are shared with TRBD2. V was pared by 3 bases and J by 3 bases, with 6 bases of the junction left unmatched. This CDR3 spans 16 amino acids. CDR1 SNHLY and CDR2 FYNNEI come from the germline V gene. CDR3 region: CASSEGAGGYYNEQFF. The CDR3, as DNA: TGTGCCAGCAGTGAGGGAGCGGGAGGATACTACAATGAGCAGTTCTTC.

V usage is TRBV6-5 and J usage is TRBJ2-7; 7 bases map to TRBD1. Germline V CDR1 and CDR2: MNHEY, SVGAGI. With 2 bases clipped from V and 4 bases from J, the junction kept 5 bases outside the gene matches. There are 14 residues in the CDR3. The CDR3 reads CASSYDRVVYEQYF. The CDR3 DNA sequence: TGTGCCAGCAGTTACGACAGGGTGGTTTACGAGCAGTACTTC.

This chain links TRBV7-9 with TRBJ1-2; 9 bases are a match to TRBD1. V shed 1 base and J 7 bases; nucleotides not matched to a gene: 4. This CDR3 has 14 residues. Germline lookup yields CDR1 SEHNR and CDR2 FQNEAQ (reference sequence). The CDR3: CASSLGGQGSGYTF. CDR3 bases: TGTGCCAGCAGCTTAGGGGGACAGGGCTCTGGCTACACCTTC.

This chain joins TRBV2 and TRBJ1-3; D is perhaps TRBD1 (6 bases). The CDR3 is 12 amino acids. Trimming took off 6 bases at V and 16 bases at J, with 19 bases between the two ends. Germline-derived CDR1 and CDR2 are SNHLY and FYNNEI. The CDR3 DNA reads as TGTGCCAGCAGGAGAAACCTACAGGGTTTCTATTTT. It codes for CASRRNLQGFYF.

This clone has a handful of counts. CDR3 amino acids: CASSLTVDNEQFF. Here the CDR3 DNA reads TGTGCCAGCAGCTTAACGGTGGACAATGAGCAGTTCTTC. The V call is TRBV7-8, the J call TRBJ2-1; D is undetermined. Germline CDR1 is SGHVS and CDR2 is FQNEAQ. The germline V and J ends were trimmed by 2 bases and 5 bases, with 7 bases remaining between them. The CDR3 sequence is 13 residues long.

The chain recombines TRBV3-1 (or the pseudogene TRBV3-2) with TRBJ1-6, with TRBD1 matching 7 bases. The CDR3 extends over 15 amino acids. J gave up 9 bases and V 3 bases, and 8 bases lay outside the gene matches. Germline CDR1 is LGHDT and CDR2 is YNNKEL (reference sequence). The CDR3 coding sequence is TGTGCCAGCAGCCAGTCTAGACAGGGCGGTTCACCCCTCCACTTT. This codes for CASSQSRQGGSPLHF.